A selection of T cell receptor beta chains follows, all from one sample in a study of cytomegalovirus exposure and HLA in healthy donors. Repertoires were generated with immunoSEQ multiplex PCR, while TCRdb's copy carries only in-frame clones and drops some. The table for this sample gives 150,000 or so clones. Specimen: PBMCs. The source is a man between 18 and 35 years old in good health and CMV-seronegative. Each CDR3 is given with its conserved first and last residue. The D gene is left open where the match is weak.

j_call	v_call	d_call	cdr3_nt	cdr3_aa
TRBJ1-4	TRBV10-3	-	TGTGCCATCAGTGGGACAGCGTTAGCAACTAATGAAAAACTGTTTTTT	CAISGTALATNEKLFF
TRBJ2-2	TRBV9	-	TGTGCCAGCAGCGCACAGGGTCGGGAGCTGTTTTTT	CASSAQGRELFF
TRBJ2-1	TRBV7-9	-	TGTGCCAGCAGGCAACTACAGGGTAGCCGTCCGGGCTACAATGAGCAGTTCTTC	CASRQLQGSRPGYNEQFF
TRBJ2-5	TRBV27	-	TGTGCCAGCAGTCAGGGCGAGACCCAGTACTTC	CASSQGETQYF
TRBJ1-1	TRBV5-6	-	TGTGCCAGCAGCTTGGGCTTCCGGGACACTGAAGCTTTCTTT	CASSLGFRDTEAFF
TRBJ2-2	TRBV5-1	-	TGCGCCAGCAGCCCGGGACACAACACCGGGGAGCTGTTTTTT	CASSPGHNTGELFF
TRBJ1-2	TRBV20-1	-	TGCAGTGCCTCGGGGGGCTACACCTTC	CSASGGYTF
TRBJ2-5	TRBV7-9	TRBD2	TGTGCCAGCAGCTTAGGGTTGGGGGGGGTAGAGACCCAGTACTTC	CASSLGLGGVETQYF
TRBJ1-3	TRBV2	TRBD1	TGTGCCAGCAGTGGGGACAGGGGGCTCGGAAACACCATATATTTT	CASSGDRGLGNTIYF
TRBJ1-2	TRBV5-4	-	TGTGCCAGCAGCCTTGGGGACTCCCCTAACTATGGCTACACCTTC	CASSLGDSPNYGYTF
TRBJ1-4	TRBV7-2	-	TGTGCCAGCAGCTCGACCCACGGCAGGGGTCCAGCAAAACTGTTTTTT	CASSSTHGRGPAKLFF
TRBJ1-1	TRBV13	-	TGTGCCAGCAGCACGTCACGGTGGACTGAAGCTTTCTTT	CASSTSRWTEAFF
TRBJ2-2	TRBV11-3	-	TGTGCCAGCAGCTTAGATCGGTGGAACAGGACGAACACCGGGGAGCTGTTTTTT	CASSLDRWNRTNTGELFF
TRBJ2-7	TRBV10-3	TRBD1	TGTGCCATCAGTGCCCCCCCGACAGGGGGCGAGCAGTACTTC	CAISAPPTGGEQYF
TRBJ2-3	TRBV6-1	-	TGTGCCAGCAGTGAATCTGGGGGCTGGACAGATACGCAGTATTTT	CASSESGGWTDTQYF
TRBJ2-3	TRBV7-9	TRBD1	TGTGCCAGCAGCCGTACAGGGGTGACAGATACGCAGTATTTT	CASSRTGVTDTQYF
TRBJ2-1	TRBV27	TRBD2	TGTGCCAGCAGTCCGTTGACTAGCGGGGACTACAATGAGCAGTTCTTC	CASSPLTSGDYNEQFF
TRBJ1-1	TRBV5-1	-	TGCGCCAGCAGCTCCCGAACAGGGAGGGAAACTGAAGCTTTCTTT	CASSSRTGRETEAFF
TRBJ2-5	TRBV29-1	-	TGCAGCGTTGGGTTGGCGGTCGGGGAGACCCAGTACTTC	CSVGLAVGETQYF
TRBJ2-7	TRBV18	TRBD1	TGTGCCAGCTCACCGGCTGACAGGGTCCCCTACGAGCAGTACTTC	CASSPADRVPYEQYF
TRBJ2-7	TRBV10-3	-	TGTGCCATCAGGAGGGGTTGGGGGGGCCTCTCCTACGAGCAGTACTTC	CAIRRGWGGLSYEQYF
TRBJ2-7	TRBV9	-	TGTGCCAGCAGCGTAGGCACAGGGCCCTACGAGCAGTACTTC	CASSVGTGPYEQYF
TRBJ2-7	TRBV4-2	TRBD2	TGTGCCAGCCAAGCGGGAAGCGGGGCTGACTACGAGCAGTACTTC	CASQAGSGADYEQYF
TRBJ2-5	TRBV5-4	TRBD2	TGTGCCAGCAGCTTGGACGGAGCGGGGGGGCCCCAGACCCAGTACTTC	CASSLDGAGGPQTQYF
TRBJ1-1	TRBV28	-	TGTGCCAGCAACGCCGTTAGCACTGAAGCTTTCTTT	CASNAVSTEAFF